Listed below are T cell receptor beta chains from one sample, sequenced in a study of blood T cell repertoires in COVID-19. TCRdb keeps only in-frame clones here, not all; method: immunoSEQ multiplex PCR. The sample yields 45,000 to 55,000 clones, approximately 84% seen once. Sequenced: peripheral blood. The receptors come from a man aged 50 to 59 with active COVID-19. CDR3s include the opening cysteine and the closing phenylalanine or tryptophan. Fields, in order: clone size, V gene, D gene, J gene, CDR3 protein, CDR3 DNA. A D gene is named only where the DNA matches it firmly. Not every row has a clone size; where given, it reads once, few, many or a size class.

-,TRBV7-2,-,TRBJ1-3,CASSLTGYSGNTIYF,TGTGCCAGCAGCTTAACAGGGTACTCTGGAAACACCATATATTTT
-,TRBV24-1,-,TRBJ2-2,CATSDPRVDTGELFF,TGTGCCACCAGTGATCCCCGGGTCGACACCGGGGAGCTGTTTTTT
-,TRBV2,-,TRBJ2-5,CASNNGLLGETQYF,TGTGCCAGCAATAACGGACTGCTGGGGGAGACCCAGTACTTC
-,TRBV2,TRBD1,TRBJ1-2,CASPGQGARLYGYTF,TGTGCCAGCCCGGGACAGGGGGCGCGTCTCTATGGCTACACCTTC
few,TRBV29-1,TRBD1,TRBJ1-1,CSVRQGAEAFF,TGCAGCGTTCGACAGGGAGCTGAAGCTTTCTTT
-,TRBV7-8,-,TRBJ1-2,CASSFGGWGNQPGYTF,TGTGCCAGCAGCTTTGGAGGGTGGGGGAACCAGCCCGGTTACACCTTC
few,TRBV29-1,-,TRBJ1-4,CSVVLGGTLFF,TGCAGCGTTGTCCTGGGGGGAACCCTGTTTTTT
-,TRBV20-1,-,TRBJ2-6,CSASVAGEEANVLTF,TGCAGTGCTAGTGTCGCCGGGGAAGAGGCCAACGTCCTGACTTTC
few,TRBV9,TRBD1,TRBJ1-6,CASSRGTVNSPLHF,TGTGCCAGCAGCCGCGGGACAGTTAATTCACCCCTCCACTTT
-,TRBV7-9,-,TRBJ2-7,CASSLVSYEQYF,TGTGCCAGCAGCTTAGTGAGCTACGAGCAGTACTTC
-,TRBV4-2,-,TRBJ1-2,CASSQDLQGPYGYTF,TGTGCCAGCAGCCAAGATCTTCAGGGCCCCTATGGCTACACCTTC
-,TRBV19,TRBD1,TRBJ1-1,CASRLMVFSRGQTEAFF,TGTGCCAGTAGACTCATGGTCTTCTCCAGGGGGCAAACTGAAGCTTTCTTT
once,TRBV18,TRBD2,TRBJ2-3,CASSLALAGGPDTQYF,TGTGCCAGCTCACTCGCACTAGCGGGGGGGCCAGATACGCAGTATTTT
-,TRBV10-1,TRBD1,TRBJ1-5,CASSQGQGRQPQHF,TGCGCCAGCAGCCAGGGACAGGGGCGTCAGCCCCAGCATTTT
-,TRBV9,TRBD1,TRBJ2-7,CASSAQADRGREQYF,TGTGCCAGCAGCGCCCAAGCCGACAGGGGTCGCGAGCAGTACTTC
-,TRBV6-5,-,TRBJ2-5,CASRQGIQETQYF,TGTGCCAGCAGGCAGGGGATCCAAGAGACCCAGTACTTC
-,TRBV9,TRBD2,TRBJ2-5,CASSGLAGSRGWETQYF,TGTGCCAGCAGCGGACTAGCGGGGAGTCGAGGGTGGGAGACCCAGTACTTC
-,TRBV5-6,-,TRBJ1-2,CASSRTQGDGYTF,TGTGCCAGCAGTCGGACACAGGGCGATGGCTACACCTTC
-,TRBV6-2/TRBV6-3,-,TRBJ2-7,CASSFSHEQYF,TGTGCCAGCAGTTTCAGTCACGAGCAGTACTTC
-,TRBV7-6,TRBD2,TRBJ2-7,CASSLSGTLHDEQYF,TGTGCCAGCAGCTTAAGCGGGACTCTTCATGACGAGCAGTACTTC
-,TRBV5-1,-,TRBJ1-4,CASSLEGRRHEKLFF,TGCGCCAGCAGCTTGGAGGGGCGCAGGCATGAAAAACTGTTTTTT
-,TRBV10-1,-,TRBJ1-1,CASSEALERSEAFF,TGCGCCAGCAGTGAGGCTTTAGAAAGGAGTGAAGCTTTCTTT
-,TRBV7-2,TRBD2,TRBJ2-7,CASSRGLAGANYEQYF,TGTGCCAGCAGCCGGGGACTAGCGGGGGCTAACTACGAGCAGTACTTC
-,TRBV6-5,TRBD2,TRBJ2-7,CASSSGGSRVYEQYF,TGTGCCAGCAGCTCCGGGGGGTCCCGAGTCTACGAGCAGTACTTC
-,TRBV18,-,TRBJ2-2,CASSPPQGGTGELFF,TGTGCCAGCTCACCACCCCAGGGGGGCACCGGGGAGCTGTTTTTT
-,TRBV7-9,-,TRBJ1-1,CASSPPTGEVTEAFF,TGTGCCAGCAGCCCTCCTACCGGGGAAGTCACTGAAGCTTTCTTT
-,TRBV11-2,TRBD1,TRBJ1-4,CASSRQGFGNEKLFF,TGTGCCAGCAGCCGACAGGGTTTTGGGAATGAAAAACTGTTTTTT
-,TRBV7-9,-,TRBJ2-1,CASSLEGVGFF,TGTGCCAGCAGCTTAGAAGGGGTCGGGTTCTTC
-,TRBV19,-,TRBJ1-1,CASSIGQPNTEAFF,TGTGCCAGTAGTATTGGGCAGCCGAACACTGAAGCTTTCTTT
once,TRBV18,-,TRBJ1-2,CASSLASGTYGYTF,TGTGCCAGCTCGCTAGCCTCAGGCACCTATGGCTACACCTTC
-,TRBV19,-,TRBJ2-1,CASSLQGGHINNEQFF,TGTGCCAGTAGTCTTCAGGGAGGTCATATAAACAATGAGCAGTTCTTC
-,TRBV27,-,TRBJ2-7,CASSPTTSSYEQYF,TGTGCCAGCAGTCCGACGACAAGTTCCTACGAGCAGTACTTC
-,TRBV3-1/TRBV3-2,TRBD2,TRBJ2-5,CASSRTTSGGGIETQYF,TGTGCCAGCAGCCGCACGACTAGCGGGGGTGGGATAGAGACCCAGTACTTC
-,TRBV19,TRBD1,TRBJ2-5,CASNSGQGETQYF,TGTGCCAGTAACTCGGGACAGGGCGAGACCCAGTACTTC
-,TRBV2,TRBD2,TRBJ2-2,CASSDVGLAGGNTGELFF,TGTGCCAGCAGTGATGTCGGACTAGCGGGGGGGAACACCGGGGAGCTGTTTTTT
-,TRBV13,TRBD1,TRBJ2-7,CASSLRTGTYEQYF,TGTGCCAGCAGCTTAAGGACAGGGACCTACGAGCAGTACTTC
-,TRBV5-1,-,TRBJ1-3,CASSSYSASGNTIYF,TGCGCCAGCAGCTCCTACTCTGCCTCTGGAAACACCATATATTTT
-,TRBV5-5,-,TRBJ2-2,CASSSPVSRSGELFF,TGTGCCAGCAGCAGCCCGGTCTCTCGGTCCGGGGAGCTGTTTTTT
-,TRBV19,TRBD1,TRBJ1-2,CASSMEGDRWGYGYTF,TGTGCCAGTAGTATGGAAGGGGACAGATGGGGCTATGGCTACACCTTC
few,TRBV5-6,TRBD1,TRBJ1-5,CASSSGQAPNQPQHF,TGTGCCAGCAGCTCGGGACAGGCCCCCAATCAGCCCCAGCATTTT
-,TRBV27,-,TRBJ2-3,CASTSLQTDTQYF,TGTGCCAGCACCTCTTTACAGACAGATACGCAGTATTTT
few,TRBV6-5,TRBD2,TRBJ2-1,CASSWTSGGHNEQFF,TGTGCCAGCAGCTGGACTAGCGGGGGCCACAATGAGCAGTTCTTC
-,TRBV11-3,TRBD1,TRBJ2-1,CASSLPGQGANEQFF,TGTGCCAGCAGCCTCCCCGGACAGGGCGCCAATGAGCAGTTCTTC
-,TRBV4-2,-,TRBJ1-1,CASSQENEVTGAGAFF,TGTGCCAGCAGCCAAGAGAATGAGGTGACGGGAGCAGGAGCTTTCTTT
few,TRBV3-1/TRBV3-2,-,TRBJ2-3,CASSQDHSYLYTQYF,TGTGCCAGCAGCCAAGATCACTCTTATCTTTATACGCAGTATTTT
-,TRBV7-6,TRBD2,TRBJ2-7,CASSLVGGLAGGTYEQYF,TGTGCCAGCAGCTTAGTTGGGGGCTTAGCGGGGGGTACCTACGAGCAGTACTTC
-,TRBV3-1/TRBV3-2,-,TRBJ1-1,CASSQGGLAEAFF,TGTGCCAGCAGCCAAGGGGGGCTAGCTGAAGCTTTCTTT
-,TRBV29-1,TRBD1,TRBJ1-1,CSAPIGQAYTEAFF,TGCAGCGCCCCGATCGGACAGGCTTACACTGAAGCTTTCTTT
-,TRBV25-1,-,TRBJ2-3,CASSEEERSTDTQYF,TGTGCCAGCAGTGAAGAGGAGCGGAGCACAGATACGCAGTATTTT
-,TRBV7-9,TRBD1,TRBJ1-4,CASSVTGGSEKLFF,TGTGCCAGCAGCGTGACAGGGGGTAGCGAAAAACTGTTTTTT
-,TRBV6-6,-,TRBJ2-2,CASSRTGTPTGELFF,TGTGCCAGCAGTAGAACAGGGACACCCACCGGGGAGCTGTTTTTT